The clone carrying this T cell receptor beta chain was counted a single time. The antigen remains undetermined. In the CD4+ fraction, cells were divided into CD45RA+ naive and CD45RA-negative memory subsets. The assay was immunoSEQ multiplex PCR, and TCRdb's table has in-frame clones only and misses some. The sample holds under 1,100,000 clones, around three quarters seen once. The record originates from a study of shared clonotypes between healthy human individuals. The germline V gene has CDR1 DFQATT and CDR2 SNEGSKA (reference sequence). CDR3 length: 10 residues. V was trimmed by 5 bases and J by 7 bases, leaving 6 bases between them. Whole-study results and caveats: Blood was the only sampled material, and tissue repertoires likely differ. Generation probability values for non-shared clonotypes were lower than those for clonotypes shared by all four donors. Shared clonotypes: 4.5% to 6% naive CD4, roughly 3.8% naive CD8, roughly 2.4% memory CD4, under 0.5% memory CD8.

Sequenced: memory CD4+ T cells from PBMCs. Subset indicated: CD45RA-negative fraction. This sequence joins TRBV20-1 and TRBJ2-1; D unclear. This TCR was recovered from a man aged 18 to 30 in good health. Some clones in this sample may be carry-over from other donors' samples. In DNA, the CDR3 is TGCAGTGCTCCTGAGAATGAGCAGTTCTTC. It is translated as CSAPENEQFF.